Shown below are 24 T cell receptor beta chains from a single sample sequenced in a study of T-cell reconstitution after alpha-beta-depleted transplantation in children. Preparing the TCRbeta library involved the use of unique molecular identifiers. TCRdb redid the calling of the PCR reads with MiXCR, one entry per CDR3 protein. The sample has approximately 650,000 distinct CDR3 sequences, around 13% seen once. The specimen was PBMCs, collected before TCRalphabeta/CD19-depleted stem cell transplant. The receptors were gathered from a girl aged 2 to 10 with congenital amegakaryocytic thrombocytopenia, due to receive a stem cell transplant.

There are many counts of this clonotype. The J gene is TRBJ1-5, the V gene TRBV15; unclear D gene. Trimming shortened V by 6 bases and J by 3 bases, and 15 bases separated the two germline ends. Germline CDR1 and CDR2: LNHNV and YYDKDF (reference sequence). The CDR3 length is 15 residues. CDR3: CATSLRFLDNQPQHF. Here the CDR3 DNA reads TGTGCCACCAGTCTAAGGTTCCTTGACAATCAGCCCCAGCATTTT. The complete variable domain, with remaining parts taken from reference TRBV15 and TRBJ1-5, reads DAMVIQNPRYQVTQFGKPVTLSCSQTLNHNVMYWYQQKSSQAPKLLFHYYDKDFNNEADTPDNFQSRRPNTSFCFLDIRSPGLGDTAMYLCATSLRFLDNQPQHFGDGTRLSIL.

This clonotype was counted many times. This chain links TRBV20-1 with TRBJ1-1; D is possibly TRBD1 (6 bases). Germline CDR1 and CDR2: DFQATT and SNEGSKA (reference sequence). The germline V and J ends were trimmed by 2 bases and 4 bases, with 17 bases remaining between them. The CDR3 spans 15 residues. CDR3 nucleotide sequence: TGCAGTGCTAGAACAGGGCAGTTAAAAGGCACTGAAGCTTTCTTT. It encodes CSARTGQLKGTEAFF.

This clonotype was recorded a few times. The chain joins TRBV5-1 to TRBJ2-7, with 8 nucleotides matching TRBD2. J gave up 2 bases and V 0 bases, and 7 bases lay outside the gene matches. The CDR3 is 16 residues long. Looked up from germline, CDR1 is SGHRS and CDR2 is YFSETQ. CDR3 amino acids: CASSLGTSGIAYEQYF. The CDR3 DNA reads TGCGCCAGCAGCTTGGGTACTAGCGGAATTGCCTACGAGCAGTACTTC.

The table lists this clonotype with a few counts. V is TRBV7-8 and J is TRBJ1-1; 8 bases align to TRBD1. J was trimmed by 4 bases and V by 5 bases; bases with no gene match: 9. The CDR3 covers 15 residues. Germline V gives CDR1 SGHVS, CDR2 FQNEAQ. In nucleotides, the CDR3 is TGTGCCAGCAGCAACCCGGGACAGGCGGGCACTGAAGCTTTCTTT. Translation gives CASSNPGQAGTEAFF.

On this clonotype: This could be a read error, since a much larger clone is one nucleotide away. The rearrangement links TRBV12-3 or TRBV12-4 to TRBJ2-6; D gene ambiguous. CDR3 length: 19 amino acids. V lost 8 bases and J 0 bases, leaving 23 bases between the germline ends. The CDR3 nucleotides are TGTGCCAGCTGTGAACCTGGTTTCGTCCTCCCCTCTGGGGCCAACGTCCTGACTTTC. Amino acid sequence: CASCEPGFVLPSGANVLTF.

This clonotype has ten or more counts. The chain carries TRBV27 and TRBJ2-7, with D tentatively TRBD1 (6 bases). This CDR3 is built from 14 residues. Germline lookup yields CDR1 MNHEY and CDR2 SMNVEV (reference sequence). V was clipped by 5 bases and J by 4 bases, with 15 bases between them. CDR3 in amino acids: CASSRTGIVYEQYF. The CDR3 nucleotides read TGTGCCAGCAGTCGTACAGGGATAGTTTACGAGCAGTACTTC.

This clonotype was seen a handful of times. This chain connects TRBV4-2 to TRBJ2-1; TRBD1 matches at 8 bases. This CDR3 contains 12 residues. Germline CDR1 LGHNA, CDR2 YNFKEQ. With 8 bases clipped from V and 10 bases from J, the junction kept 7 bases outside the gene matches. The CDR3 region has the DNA TGTGCCAGCGGACAGGGTACAGGGGAGCAGTTCTTC. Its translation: CASGQGTGEQFF.

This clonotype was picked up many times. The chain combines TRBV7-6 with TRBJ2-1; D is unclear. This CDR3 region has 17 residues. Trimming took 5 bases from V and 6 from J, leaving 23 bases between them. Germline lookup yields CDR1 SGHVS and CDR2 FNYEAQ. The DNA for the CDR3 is TGTGCCAGCAGCCCTAGGCCTAGTTCTTCGATAGGCAATGAGCAGTTCTTC. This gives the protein CASSPRPSSSIGNEQFF. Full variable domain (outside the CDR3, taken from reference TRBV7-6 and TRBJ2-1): GAGVSQSPRYKVTKRGQDVALRCDPISGHVSLYWYRQALGQGPEFLTYFNYEAQQDKSGLPNDRFSAERPEGSISTLTIQRTEQRDSAMYRCASSPRPSSSIGNEQFFGPGTRLTVL.

CDR3 region: CSVEATGRETQYF. CDR3 DNA: TGCAGCGTTGAAGCAACAGGGAGAGAGACCCAGTACTTC. This chain connects TRBV29-1 to TRBJ2-5, with D perhaps TRBD1 (6 bases). The CDR3 runs to 13 residues. V lost 1 base to trimming and J lost 4 bases, with 10 bases between them. From germline, CDR1 is SQVTM and CDR2 ANQGSEA.

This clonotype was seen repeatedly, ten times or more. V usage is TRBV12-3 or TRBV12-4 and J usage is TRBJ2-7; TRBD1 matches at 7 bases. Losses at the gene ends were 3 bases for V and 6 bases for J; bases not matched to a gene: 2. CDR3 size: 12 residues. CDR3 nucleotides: TGTGCCAGCAGTTTGACAGGGTTCGAGCAGTACTTC. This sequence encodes CASSLTGFEQYF.

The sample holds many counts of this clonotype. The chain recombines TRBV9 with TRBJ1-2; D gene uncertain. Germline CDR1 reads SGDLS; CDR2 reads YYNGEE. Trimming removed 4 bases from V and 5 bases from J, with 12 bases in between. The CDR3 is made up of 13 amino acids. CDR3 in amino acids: CASSPGWLYGYTF. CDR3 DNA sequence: TGTGCCAGCAGCCCCGGTTGGCTTTATGGCTACACCTTC.

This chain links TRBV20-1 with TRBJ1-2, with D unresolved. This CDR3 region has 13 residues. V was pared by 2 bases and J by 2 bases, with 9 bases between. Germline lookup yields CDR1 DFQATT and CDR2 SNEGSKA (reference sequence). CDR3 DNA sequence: TGCAGTGCTAGACATCTACAGAACTATGGCTACACCTTC. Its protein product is CSARHLQNYGYTF.

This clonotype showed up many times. The CDR3 sequence is CASSYSSILGSGANVLTF. CDR3 nucleotide sequence: TGTGCCAGCAGTTACTCGTCGATTTTGGGGTCTGGGGCCAACGTCCTGACTTTC. J is TRBJ2-6 and V is TRBV6-2 or TRBV6-3, with D hard to call. V was trimmed by 0 bases and J by 1 base, leaving 13 bases between them. Germline CDR1 reads MNHEY; CDR2 reads SVGEGT. This CDR3 contains 18 residues.

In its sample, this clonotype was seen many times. CDR3 residues: CASSLQGQEQETQYF. CDR3 in DNA: TGCGCCAGCAGCTTGCAGGGACAGGAACAAGAGACCCAGTACTTC. The V and J genes are TRBV5-1 and TRBJ2-5; TRBD1 matches 8 bases. The trim removed 1 base at V and 2 bases at J, leaving 4 bases unmatched. The CDR3 has 15 amino acids. The germline gives CDR1 SGHRS, CDR2 YFSETQ.

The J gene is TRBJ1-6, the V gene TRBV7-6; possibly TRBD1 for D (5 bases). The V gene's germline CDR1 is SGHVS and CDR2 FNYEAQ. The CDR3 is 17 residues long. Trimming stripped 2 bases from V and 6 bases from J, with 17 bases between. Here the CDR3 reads CASSLSAPGQGNSPLHF. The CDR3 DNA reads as TGTGCCAGCAGCTTATCTGCCCCGGGGCAGGGTAATTCACCCCTCCACTTT.

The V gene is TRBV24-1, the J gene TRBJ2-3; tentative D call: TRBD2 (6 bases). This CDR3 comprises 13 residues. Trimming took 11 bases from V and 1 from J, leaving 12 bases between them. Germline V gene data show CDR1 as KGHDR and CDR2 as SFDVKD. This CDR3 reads CASMEGGTDTQYF. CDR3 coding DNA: TGTGCCAGCATGGAGGGCGGCACAGATACGCAGTATTTT.

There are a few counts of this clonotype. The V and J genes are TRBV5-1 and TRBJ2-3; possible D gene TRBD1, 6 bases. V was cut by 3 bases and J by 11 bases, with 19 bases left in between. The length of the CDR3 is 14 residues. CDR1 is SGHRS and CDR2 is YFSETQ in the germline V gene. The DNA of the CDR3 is TGCGCCAGCAGCTACCGGGACATAGAGCTAGGGCAGTATTTT. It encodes CASSYRDIELGQYF.

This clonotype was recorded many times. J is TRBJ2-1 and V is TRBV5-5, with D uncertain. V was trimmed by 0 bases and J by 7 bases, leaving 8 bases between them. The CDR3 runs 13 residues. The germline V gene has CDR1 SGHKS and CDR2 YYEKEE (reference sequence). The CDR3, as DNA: TGTGCCAGCAGCTTGGTCTCAGAAAATGAGCAGTTCTTC. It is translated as CASSLVSENEQFF.

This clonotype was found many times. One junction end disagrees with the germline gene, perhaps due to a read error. The DNA for the CDR3 is TGCGCCAGCAGACTAGCGGGAGACAATGAGCAGTTCTTC. As protein: CASRLAGDNEQFF. J is TRBJ2-1 and V is TRBV7-9; 12 positions agree with TRBD2. Germline V CDR1 and CDR2: SEHNR, FQNEAQ (reference sequence). The CDR3 runs 13 residues.

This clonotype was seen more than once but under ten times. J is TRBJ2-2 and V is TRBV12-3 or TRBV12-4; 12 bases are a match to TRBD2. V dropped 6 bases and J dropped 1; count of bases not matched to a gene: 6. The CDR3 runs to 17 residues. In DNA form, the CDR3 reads TGTGCCAGCAGCCCCCAGACTAGCGGGGGGAACACCGGGGAGCTGTTTTTT. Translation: CASSPQTSGGNTGELFF.

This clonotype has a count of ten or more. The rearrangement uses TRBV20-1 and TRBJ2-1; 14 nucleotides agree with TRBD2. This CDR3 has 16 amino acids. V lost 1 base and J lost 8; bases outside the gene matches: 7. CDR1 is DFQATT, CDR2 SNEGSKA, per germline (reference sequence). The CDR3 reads CSARGPGTSGRYEQFF. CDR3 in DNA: TGCAGTGCTAGAGGGCCCGGGACTAGCGGGAGATATGAGCAGTTCTTC.

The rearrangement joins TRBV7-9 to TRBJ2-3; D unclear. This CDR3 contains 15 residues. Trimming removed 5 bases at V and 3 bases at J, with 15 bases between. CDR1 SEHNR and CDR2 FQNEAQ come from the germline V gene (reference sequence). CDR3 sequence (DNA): TGTGCCAGCAGCCGTAAGGGCCCTGCGACAGATACGCAGTATTTT. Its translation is CASSRKGPATDTQYF.

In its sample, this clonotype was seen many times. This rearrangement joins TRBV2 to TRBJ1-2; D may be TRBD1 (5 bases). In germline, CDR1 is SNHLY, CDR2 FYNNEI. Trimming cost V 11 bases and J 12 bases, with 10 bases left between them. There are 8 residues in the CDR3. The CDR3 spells CAQGPHTF. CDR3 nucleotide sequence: TGTGCCCAGGGACCCCACACCTTC.

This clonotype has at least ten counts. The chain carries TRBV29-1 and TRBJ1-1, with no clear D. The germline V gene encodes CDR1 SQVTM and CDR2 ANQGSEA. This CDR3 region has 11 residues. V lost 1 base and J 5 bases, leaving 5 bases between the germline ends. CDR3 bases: TGCAGCGTTGAAGCGGGGACTGAAGCTTTCTTT. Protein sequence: CSVEAGTEAFF.